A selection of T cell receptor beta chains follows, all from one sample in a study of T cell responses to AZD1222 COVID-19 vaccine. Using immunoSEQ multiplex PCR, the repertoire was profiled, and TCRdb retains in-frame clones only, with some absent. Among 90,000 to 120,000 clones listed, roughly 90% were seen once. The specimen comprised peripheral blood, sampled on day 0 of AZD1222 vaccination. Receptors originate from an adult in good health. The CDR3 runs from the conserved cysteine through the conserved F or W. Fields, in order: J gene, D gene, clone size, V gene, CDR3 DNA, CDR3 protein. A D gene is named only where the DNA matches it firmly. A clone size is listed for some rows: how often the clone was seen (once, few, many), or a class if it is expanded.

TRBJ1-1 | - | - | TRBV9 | TGTGCCAGCAGCGTAGAGGTGACAGTCGTTTTGGGAACTGAAGCTTTCTTT | CASSVEVTVVLGTEAFF
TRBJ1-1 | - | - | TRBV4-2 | TGTGCCAGCAGCCTTTGGGAGATACGGTCCAGCACTGAAGCTTTCTTT | CASSLWEIRSSTEAFF
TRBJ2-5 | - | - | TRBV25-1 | TGTGCCAGCAGTGAACCCGGCCGGCGTGGGGAGACCCAGTACTTC | CASSEPGRRGETQYF
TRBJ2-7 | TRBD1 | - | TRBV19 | TGTGCCAGTAGTCCTCCCGGGACAGGGATTATACAACCCTACGAGCAGTACTTC | CASSPPGTGIIQPYEQYF
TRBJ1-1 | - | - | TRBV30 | TGTGCCTGGAGTGGACGGAATGAAGCTTTCTTT | CAWSGRNEAFF
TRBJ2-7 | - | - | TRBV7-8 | TGTGCCAGCAGCTTAGTTGACGGCTCCTACGAGCAGTACTTC | CASSLVDGSYEQYF
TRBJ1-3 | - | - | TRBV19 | TGTGCCAGTAGTATCGTCACTGCTGGAAACACCATATATTTT | CASSIVTAGNTIYF
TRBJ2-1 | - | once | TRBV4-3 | TGCGCCAGCAGCCAAGCGGGGGGCCGAAATGAGCAGTTCTTC | CASSQAGGRNEQFF
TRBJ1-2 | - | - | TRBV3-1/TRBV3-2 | TGTGCCAGCAGCCAGGGAGTCCCCCGGTATGGCTACACCTTC | CASSQGVPRYGYTF
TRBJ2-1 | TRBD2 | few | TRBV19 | TGTGCCAGTAGTCCCATGGCTAGCGGGGGTAATGAGCAGTTCTTC | CASSPMASGGNEQFF
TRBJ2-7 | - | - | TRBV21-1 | TGTGCCAGCAGCAAAATGGGCAGGGGGGTTCGCGAGCAGTACTTC | CASSKMGRGVREQYF
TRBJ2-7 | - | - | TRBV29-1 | TGCAGCGTTTCGGACAGCTACTACGAGCAGTACTTC | CSVSDSYYEQYF
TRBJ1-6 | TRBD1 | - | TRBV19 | TGTGCCAGTAGTATCGGGGACAGGGTACTATCACCCCTCCACTTT | CASSIGDRVLSPLHF
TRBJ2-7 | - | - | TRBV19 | TGTGCCAGTAGTAGGGGTGAACAGTACGAGCAGTACTTC | CASSRGEQYEQYF
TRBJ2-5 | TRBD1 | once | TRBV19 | TGTGCCAGTAAGGAGACAGGGGTAAGAGAGACCCAGTACTTC | CASKETGVRETQYF
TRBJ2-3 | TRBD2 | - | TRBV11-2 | TGTGCCAGCAGCCTTAGCGGGTTCAGCACAGATACGCAGTATTTT | CASSLSGFSTDTQYF
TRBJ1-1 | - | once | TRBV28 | TGTGCCAGCCGCCGGGGGGCTCGGACTGAAGCTTTCTTT | CASRRGARTEAFF
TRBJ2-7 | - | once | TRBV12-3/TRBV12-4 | TGTGCCAGCAGTTTAAACTACGAGCAGTACTTC | CASSLNYEQYF
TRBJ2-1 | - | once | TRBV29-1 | TGCAGCGTTGAATCCTGGAGGGGAACTGAGCAGTTCTTC | CSVESWRGTEQFF
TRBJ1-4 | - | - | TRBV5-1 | TGCGCCAGCAGCTTGGCCCCACGTCGTGAAAAACTGTTTTTT | CASSLAPRREKLFF
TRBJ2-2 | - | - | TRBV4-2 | TGTGCCAGCAGCTTTCCCGAGGAGACCACCGGGGAGCTGTTTTTT | CASSFPEETTGELFF
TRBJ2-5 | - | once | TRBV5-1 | TGCGCCAGCAGCCCACTCTCCTTGGGAGAGACCCAGTACTTC | CASSPLSLGETQYF
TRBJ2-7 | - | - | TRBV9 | TGTGCCAGCAGCGCCTGGCGGGGTGAGTACGAGCAGTACTTC | CASSAWRGEYEQYF
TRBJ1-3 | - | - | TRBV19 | TGTGCCAGTAGTATCTCGGGGACCCAGTCTGGAAACACCATATATTTT | CASSISGTQSGNTIYF
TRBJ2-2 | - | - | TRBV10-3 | TGTGCCATCAGAGGGGGAGGGAGCACCGGGGAGCTGTTTTTT | CAIRGGGSTGELFF
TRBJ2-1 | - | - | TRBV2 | TGTGCCAGCAGGATGTCCTACAATGAGCAGTTCTTC | CASRMSYNEQFF
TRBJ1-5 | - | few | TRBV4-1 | TGCGCCAGCAGCCAAGCGGACGGGGAAAATCAGCCCCAGCATTTT | CASSQADGENQPQHF
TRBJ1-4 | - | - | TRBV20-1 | TGCAGTGCTAGTCGGGGGGACGGTGAAAAACTGTTTTTT | CSASRGDGEKLFF
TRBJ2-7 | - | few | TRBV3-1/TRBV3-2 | TGTGCCAGCAGGTCCAGGTACGAGCAGTACTTC | CASRSRYEQYF
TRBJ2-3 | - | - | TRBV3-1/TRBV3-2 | TGTGCCAGCAGCCAAGACTGGGGGCTGTTGGATACGCAGTATTTT | CASSQDWGLLDTQYF
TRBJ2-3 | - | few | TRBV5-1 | TGCGCCAGCAGCTTAGACTCTAGCACAGATACGCAGTATTTT | CASSLDSSTDTQYF
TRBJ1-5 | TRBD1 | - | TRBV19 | TGTGCCAGTAGTCGCCCTGTATTACGGACAGGGGCCAACAGAAGCAATCAGCCCCAGCATTTT | CASSRPVLRTGANRSNQPQHF
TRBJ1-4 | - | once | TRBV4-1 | TGCGCCAGCAGCCCAGAAATAGGGGTCCATAATGAAAAACTGTTTTTT | CASSPEIGVHNEKLFF
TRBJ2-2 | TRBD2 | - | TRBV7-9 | TGTGCCAGCAGCGGGAAGCGGGAGGACACCGGGGAGCTGTTTTTT | CASSGKREDTGELFF
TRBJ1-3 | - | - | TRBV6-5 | TGTGCCAGCAGTTACTCGCGCGCGAGCTCTGGAAACACCATATATTTT | CASSYSRASSGNTIYF
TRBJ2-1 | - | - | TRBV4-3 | TGCGCCAACTTTCATGGGTACAGCAAATACAATGAGCAGTTCTTC | CANFHGYSKYNEQFF
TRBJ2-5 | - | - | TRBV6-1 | TGTGCCAGCAGCCGGGATTCGGAGACCCAGTACTTC | CASSRDSETQYF
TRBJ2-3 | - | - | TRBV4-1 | TGCGCCAGCAGCCAAGATCTCAGATCCGGGAGCACAGATACGCAGTATTTT | CASSQDLRSGSTDTQYF
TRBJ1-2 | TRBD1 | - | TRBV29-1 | TGCAGCTTCCGGACAGGGGAGATGGGCTACACCTTC | CSFRTGEMGYTF
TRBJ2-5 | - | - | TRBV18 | TGTGCCAGCTCACCACTGCCACGGACCATCCAAGAGACCCAGTACTTC | CASSPLPRTIQETQYF
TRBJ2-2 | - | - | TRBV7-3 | TGTGCCAGCAGCCCTACGGCACGGCTGGGCACCGGGGAGCTGTTTTTT | CASSPTARLGTGELFF
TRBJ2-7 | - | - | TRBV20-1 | TGCAGTGCTAGAGATCTGAAGGAGCAGTACTTC | CSARDLKEQYF
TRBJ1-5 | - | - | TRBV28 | TGTGCCAGCAGCCCGCCCTCGTTCGGTTGGAGCAATCAGCCCCAGCATTTT | CASSPPSFGWSNQPQHF
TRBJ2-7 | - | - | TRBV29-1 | TGCAGCGTTGAAGTGGCCGACTACGAGCAGTACTTC | CSVEVADYEQYF
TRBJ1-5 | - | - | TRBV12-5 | TGTGCTAGTTCCCTTCGGAGCAATCAGCCCCAGCATTTT | CASSLRSNQPQHF
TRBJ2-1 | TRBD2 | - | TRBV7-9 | TGTGCCAGCAGCTCCACCAGCGGGATCTCCTACAATGAGCAGTTCTTC | CASSSTSGISYNEQFF
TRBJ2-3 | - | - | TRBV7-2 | TGTGCCAGCAGCTTAGGGACTGGCACAGATACGCAGTATTTT | CASSLGTGTDTQYF
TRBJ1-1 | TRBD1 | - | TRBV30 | TGTGCCTTAAAACAGGGGGAACTTAATATCGCTGAAGCTTTCTTT | CALKQGELNIAEAFF
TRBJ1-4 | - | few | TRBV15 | TGTGCCACCAGCAGGGAGTCGATTGGGGGCGCGTTAACTAATGAAAAACTGTTTTTT | CATSRESIGGALTNEKLFF
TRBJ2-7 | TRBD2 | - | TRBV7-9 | TGTGCCAGCAGCAGGTCCGGGAGGGAGCAGTACTTC | CASSRSGREQYF
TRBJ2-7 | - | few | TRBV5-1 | TGCGCCAGCAGGTCGACTACCGCCTACGAGCAGTACTTC | CASRSTTAYEQYF
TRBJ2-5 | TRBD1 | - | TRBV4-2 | TGTGCCAGCAGCCTTTCCGGACCAGGGGGACGGGAGACCCAGTACTTC | CASSLSGPGGRETQYF